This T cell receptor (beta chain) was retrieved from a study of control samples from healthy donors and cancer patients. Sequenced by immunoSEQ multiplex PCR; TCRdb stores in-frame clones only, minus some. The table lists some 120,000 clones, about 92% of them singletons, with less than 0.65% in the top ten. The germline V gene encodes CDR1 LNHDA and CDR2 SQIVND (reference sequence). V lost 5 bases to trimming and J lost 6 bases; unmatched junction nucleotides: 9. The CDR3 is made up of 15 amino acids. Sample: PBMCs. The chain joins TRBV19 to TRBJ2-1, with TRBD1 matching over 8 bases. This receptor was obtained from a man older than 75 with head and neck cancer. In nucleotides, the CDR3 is TGTGCCAGTAGTTCCGGACAGGGTAATTTCAATGAGCAGTTCTTC. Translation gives CASSSGQGNFNEQFF.